This entry concerns a single T cell receptor beta chain. Its antigen is not identified. Baseline, cycle 4 day 1, and cycle 7 day 1 were the blood sampling points. This sample was taken from a study of OX40 agonist ivuxolimab in advanced cancers. Whole-study context: Allowance was made for prior anti-PD-1, anti-PD-L1 or anti-CTLA-4 therapy, and 35% to 40% had some.

Sequencing was performed with immunoSEQ multiplex PCR; in TCRdb, only in-frame clones are kept and a portion is missing. The table has 55,000 to 75,000 clones, roughly 85% seen once. Broader study findings: CD4+ and CD8+ T cells in blood underwent clonal expansion by week 6 at 0.1 to 3.0 mg/kg. Among the lowest peripheral clonal expansion occurred in 0.1-3.0 mg/kg partial responders.

The source is an adult with an advanced solid tumor such as melanoma, head and neck, liver or kidney cancer. Material: CD4+ or CD8+ T cells sorted from blood, obtained in a trial of the OX40 agonist ivuxolimab.

CDR3 DNA sequence: TGTGCCAGCTCAAAAGGGAACTATGGCTACACCTTC. Translating gives CASSKGNYGYTF. This chain joins TRBV30 and TRBJ1-2; D call uncertain. Germline lookup yields CDR1 GTSNPN and CDR2 SVGIG (reference sequence). The CDR3 is 12 residues long. Trimming pared 8 bases from V and 2 bases from J, leaving 12 bases between.